The T cell receptor (beta chain) described here comes from a study of T-cell memory formation after mild COVID-19. Looking at the study overall: TCR clusters showed largely donor specificity.

As concerns this clonotype: The antigen is not known.

TCRdb used MiXCR to reprocess the 5' RACE reads, holding one entry per CDR3 protein. This table holds hundreds of thousands of distinct CDR3 sequences, 20% found once. The CDR3 consists of 14 residues. The ends were cut back, 5 bases at V and 1 base at J, with 11 bases in the middle. Findings of the study overall: Chiefly within CM and EM were the contracting CD4+ clones; CD8+ ones were within EMRA. Clones that contracted from day 15 to 85 were balanced CD4/CD8, while later expanders leaned CD4+.

Source material: PBMCs or a T cell subset sorted from them (not recorded which). The V and J genes are TRBV12-3 or TRBV12-4 and TRBJ1-1; no firm D call. This sequence was found in an adult woman who had mild COVID-19 (a few samples of this study predate the infection). Cell type and time point are not known. The CDR3 reads CASSPTQRNTEAFF. CDR3 nucleotide sequence: TGTGCCAGCAGTCCTACCCAGAGGAACACTGAAGCTTTCTTT.